Listed here are 2 T cell receptor beta chains from one sample, sequenced in a study of blood T cells in healthy people across ages (dated by TCRdb to the mid-2010s). The method was 5' RACE. The instrument was an Illumina HiSeq 2500. The second PCR ran for about 7 to 11 cycles and used a J-beta primer mix along with a sample-barcoded 5' primer. TCRdb reprocessing: public reads trimmed at Q25 with fastp, clones called with MiXCR, in-frame beta chains kept. Here each entry gathers all rows of one CDR3 protein and keeps the most common genes and DNA. In this sample the table shows roughly 1,300,000 distinct CDR3 sequences, around 59% of which occur a single time. The ten largest clones take up about 6.3% of the sample. Sequencing input: blood. These receptors were taken from a man between 18 and 35 years old in good health.

The chain links TRBV27 to TRBJ1-6; D unclear. The germline V gene has CDR1 MNHEY and CDR2 SMNVEV (reference sequence). The CDR3 spans 16 residues. Trimming pared 5 bases from V and 9 bases from J, leaving 20 bases between. This CDR3 is CASSDNPPGQGSPLHF. The DNA for the CDR3 is TGTGCCAGCAGTGATAATCCCCCGGGCCAAGGTTCACCCCTCCACTTT.

The sample holds a few counts of this clonotype. The chain is built from TRBV10-3 and TRBJ2-5; the match to TRBD2 covers 10 bases. The CDR3 has 14 residues. Trimming cost V 4 bases and J 1 base; bases outside gene matches: 0. Germline CDR1 reads ENHRY; CDR2 reads SYGVKD. The CDR3 bases are TGTGCCATCAGTGGGACTAGCGGCCAAGAGACCCAGTACTTC. Its protein product is CAISGTSGQETQYF.